A single sample is the source of the 27 T cell receptor beta chains below, sequenced in a study of T cell responses to AZD1222 COVID-19 vaccine. Assay: immunoSEQ multiplex PCR; the TCRdb copy retains only in-frame clones and omits some. The sample includes under 150,000 clones, 90% of them seen just once. The sample consisted of peripheral blood, taken on day 0 of AZD1222 vaccination. Receptors were obtained from an adult in good health.

CDR3 loop: CASSRTRDRHYEQYF. Here the CDR3 DNA reads TGTGCCAGCAGTAGAACTAGGGACAGGCATTACGAGCAGTACTTC. The chain carries TRBV25-1 and TRBJ2-7; TRBD1 matches 8 bases. CDR3 length equals 15 residues. Germline V lookup: CDR1 MGHDK, CDR2 SYGVNS. V shed 5 bases and J 4 bases; nucleotides not matched to a gene: 10.

This chain joins TRBV15 and TRBJ2-7, with D possibly being TRBD2 (6 bases). Germline lookup yields CDR1 LNHNV and CDR2 YYDKDF (reference sequence). The V end lost 1 base, the J end lost 2 bases, and 12 bases lay between the germline ends. The CDR3 sequence is 15 residues long. This CDR3 is CATSRGLEETYEQYF. CDR3 bases: TGTGCCACCAGCAGAGGACTAGAGGAAACCTACGAGCAGTACTTC.

The genes are TRBV21-1 and TRBJ1-1. TRBV21-1 is assigned pseudogene status. The CDR3 is 14 amino acids. The DNA of the CDR3 is TGTGCCAGCAGCAAGCGTCCCCCCGACACTGAAGCTTTCTTT. Translating it yields CASSKRPPDTEAFF.

This chain connects TRBV18 to TRBJ2-7; TRBD2 aligns across 14 bases. Per germline, CDR1 KGHSH and CDR2 LQKENI. This CDR3 is built from 16 residues. The ends lost 6 bases at V and 6 bases at J; junction bases unmatched: 10. The CDR3 DNA follows: TGTGCCAGCTCTCCAGGGACTAGCGGGAGATACGGCGAGCAGTACTTC. Its protein product is CASSPGTSGRYGEQYF.

The table lists this clone with a count of one. This chain connects TRBV20-1 to TRBJ2-3; D is ambiguous. The CDR3 is made up of 10 amino acids. Germline CDR1 reads DFQATT; CDR2 reads SNEGSKA (reference sequence). CDR3: CSASTDTQYF. The CDR3 nucleotides are TGCAGCGCGAGCACAGATACGCAGTATTTT.

The genes are TRBV7-6 and TRBJ2-2; D possibly corresponds to TRBD2 (6 bases). The CDR3 is 21 residues long. Trimming shortened V by 5 bases and J by 4 bases, and 32 bases separated the two germline ends. The germline V gene has CDR1 SGHVS and CDR2 FNYEAQ. The CDR3 region is CASSPLTQPGIGSSRTGELFF. The DNA for the CDR3 is TGTGCCAGCAGCCCCCTGACCCAGCCCGGAATCGGGAGTTCGCGCACCGGGGAGCTGTTTTTT.

This clone has only one observation. This chain joins TRBV11-3 and TRBJ2-5; D remains unclear. Trimming stripped 3 bases from V and 1 base from J, with 12 bases between. The CDR3 runs to 15 residues. CDR1 and CDR2 from the germline V gene are SGHNT and YENEEA. Written as DNA, the CDR3 is TGTGCCAGCAGCTTTTTTTCTGGCATCCAAGAGACCCAGTACTTC. The encoded protein is CASSFFSGIQETQYF.

The sample holds one count of this clone. V usage is TRBV2 and J usage is TRBJ2-1; D might be TRBD2 (6 bases). The CDR3 runs 13 residues. Germline assignment: CDR1 SNHLY and CDR2 FYNNEI. With 11 bases removed from V and 12 bases from J, the gap between germline ends came to 23 bases. CDR3 amino acids: CAGLAVSLLGQFF. The CDR3 DNA reads TGTGCCGGATTAGCGGTCTCTCTTCTTGGGCAGTTCTTC. Complete variable domain (other parts from reference TRBV2 and TRBJ2-1): EPEVTQTPSHQVTQMGQEVILRCVPISNHLYFYWYRQILGQKVEFLVSFYNNEISEKSEIFDDQFSVERPDGSNFTLKIRSTKLEDSAMYFCAGLAVSLLGQFFGPGTRLTVL.

The chain has TRBV19 and TRBJ2-1, with TRBD2 identical over 11 bases. The germline V gene encodes CDR1 LNHDA and CDR2 SQIVND (reference sequence). V was clipped by 2 bases and J by 3 bases; unmatched bases: 3. CDR3 size: 16 residues. The CDR3 coding sequence is TGTGCCAGTAGTATATTTAGCGGGAGGGGCTACAATGAGCAGTTCTTC. Its protein product is CASSIFSGRGYNEQFF.

V gene TRBV25-1 combines with J gene TRBJ2-5, with TRBD2 as a possible D gene (5 bases). Germline lookup yields CDR1 MGHDK and CDR2 SYGVNS. V lost 6 bases and J lost 1, with 9 bases in between. CDR3 size: 13 residues. Here the CDR3 DNA reads TGTGCCAGCAGCCCCCTAGCCCAAGAGACCCAGTACTTC. Translation: CASSPLAQETQYF.

The J gene is TRBJ2-3, the V gene TRBV27; TRBD1 might be the D (5 bases). The germline V gene has CDR1 MNHEY and CDR2 SMNVEV (reference sequence). V was shortened by 5 bases and J by 4 bases, with 7 bases between the two germline ends. The CDR3 covers 12 residues. The CDR3 here is CASSPGPDTQYF. The CDR3 DNA sequence: TGTGCCAGCAGTCCAGGGCCAGATACGCAGTATTTT.

This clone was seen more than once but under ten times. The rearrangement uses TRBV25-1 and TRBJ1-2, with a weak D call TRBD1 (6 bases). This CDR3 contains 15 residues. CDR1 is MGHDK, CDR2 SYGVNS, per germline. V was pared by 5 bases and J by 5 bases, with 18 bases between. DNA for the CDR3: TGTGCCAGCAGTCCTGGCGGGGGGGGCGCGTATGGCTACACCTTC. Translated, it gives CASSPGGGGAYGYTF.

This chain links TRBV19 with TRBJ2-2, with D possibly TRBD1 on 6 matching bases. Looked up from germline, CDR1 is LNHDA and CDR2 is SQIVND (reference sequence). Trimming took off 0 bases at V and 4 bases at J, with 12 bases between the two ends. The CDR3 has 16 residues. The CDR3 reads CASSIERRRGTGELFF. The CDR3 nucleotides are TGTGCCAGTAGTATAGAACGTCGCAGGGGCACCGGGGAGCTGTTTTTT.

The CDR3 region has the DNA TGTGCCAGCAACACAGGGGGCGTGCGGTCCGGCCTTGGCTACACCTTC. Protein sequence: CASNTGGVRSGLGYTF. The chain uses TRBV9 and TRBJ1-2; 9 nucleotides align to TRBD1. Trimming took 6 bases from V and 7 from J; bases not matched to a gene: 16. The CDR3 extends over 16 amino acids. Germline V CDR1 and CDR2: SGDLS, YYNGEE. The whole variable domain, remainder taken from reference TRBV9 and TRBJ1-2, is DSGVTQTPKHLITATGQRVTLRCSPRSGDLSVYWYQQSLDQGLQFLIQYYNGEERAKGNILERFSAQQFPDLHSELNLSSLELGDSALYFCASNTGGVRSGLGYTFGSGTRLTVV.

About this clone itself: The sample carries other DNA sequences with the same CDR3. The chain has TRBV12-3 or TRBV12-4 and TRBJ1-2, with 7 nucleotides matching TRBD1. This CDR3 is built from 13 residues. Losses at the gene ends were 6 bases for V and 2 bases for J; bases not matched to a gene: 3. In DNA form, the CDR3 reads TGTGCCAGCAGCCTGGACAGGAACTATGGCTACACCTTC. It is translated as CASSLDRNYGYTF.

The chain uses TRBV7-8 and TRBJ2-1; 7 bases fit TRBD1. V trimming: 5 bases; J trimming: 5 bases; junction bases outside the gene matches: 15. This CDR3 is 17 amino acids long. In germline, CDR1 is SGHVS, CDR2 FQNEAQ. CDR3 DNA: TGTGCCAGCAGCCCGGCAGGGGGTCCCAACCTTAACAATGAGCAGTTCTTC. Translated, it gives CASSPAGGPNLNNEQFF. Looking up the rest from reference TRBV7-8 and TRBJ2-1 gives the full variable domain: GAGVSQSPRYKVAKRGQDVALRCDPISGHVSLFWYQQALGQGPEFLTYFQNEAQLDKSGLPSDRFFAERPEGSVSTLKIQRTQQEDSAVYLCASSPAGGPNLNNEQFFGPGTRLTVL.

The chain uses TRBV9 and TRBJ1-3; no firm D call. This CDR3 is 15 amino acids long. V was trimmed by 0 bases and J by 0 bases, leaving 7 bases between them. The V gene's germline CDR1 is SGDLS and CDR2 YYNGEE. The CDR3 is CASSVVEGSGNTIYF. As DNA, the CDR3 is TGTGCCAGCAGCGTAGTCGAGGGCTCTGGAAACACCATATATTTT.

This clone showed up just a few times. This chain uses TRBV6-1 with TRBJ1-3; unclear D gene. Trimming cost V 5 bases and J 1 base, with 12 bases left between them. The CDR3 is 15 amino acids. Looked up from germline, CDR1 is MNHNS and CDR2 is SASEGT. The CDR3 bases are TGTGCCAGCAGTTTGACAAGTACTTCTGGAAACACCATATATTTT. It encodes CASSLTSTSGNTIYF.

V and J are TRBV18 and TRBJ1-1; maybe TRBD1 (5 bases). This CDR3 spans 14 amino acids. V lost 3 bases and J 3 bases, leaving 11 bases between the germline ends. CDR1 and CDR2 (germline): KGHSH, LQKENI. The CDR3 region is CASSPSRGDTEAFF. The DNA of the CDR3 is TGTGCCAGCTCACCGAGTCGGGGGGACACTGAAGCTTTCTTT.

The chain combines TRBV6-2 or TRBV6-3 with TRBJ2-5; 7 bases align to TRBD2. CDR1 and CDR2 (germline): MNHEY, SVGEGT. This CDR3 contains 15 residues. V trimming: 4 bases; J trimming: 5 bases; junction bases outside the gene matches: 10. The CDR3 protein is CASSFLAVIGETQYF. CDR3 nucleotides: TGTGCCAGCAGTTTTCTAGCGGTAATCGGGGAGACCCAGTACTTC.

The rearrangement uses TRBV11-2 and TRBJ1-2; the D is unclear. Trimming left V 3 bases short and J 0 bases short, with 11 bases between. Germline values: CDR1 SGHAT, CDR2 FQNNGV. This CDR3 has 15 amino acids. CDR3 nucleotides: TGTGCCAGCAGCTTCCGGCCGGCCACTAACTATGGCTACACCTTC. Amino acids: CASSFRPATNYGYTF.

The chain has TRBV9 and TRBJ1-2; D possibly corresponds to TRBD1 (6 bases). V was cut by 3 bases and J by 4 bases, with 22 bases left in between. Germline lookup yields CDR1 SGDLS and CDR2 YYNGEE. The CDR3 covers 17 residues. DNA for the CDR3: TGTGCCAGCAGCGCCGCTCAAAATAACAGGGATGCCTATGGCTACACCTTC. It translates to CASSAAQNNRDAYGYTF.

The J gene is TRBJ1-2, the V gene TRBV24-1; D might be TRBD1 (5 bases). This CDR3 has 12 residues. V lost 6 bases and J 8 bases, leaving 12 bases between the germline ends. Per the germline V gene, CDR1 is KGHDR and CDR2 is SFDVKD. CDR3 in amino acids: CATSRQGGGYTF. The DNA of the CDR3 is TGTGCCACCAGTAGGCAGGGAGGGGGCTACACCTTC.

A few counts support this clone. The V gene is TRBV7-9, the J gene TRBJ1-1; tentatively, D is TRBD1 (5 bases). This CDR3 is built from 15 residues. Germline V gene data show CDR1 as SEHNR and CDR2 as FQNEAQ (reference sequence). The V end lost 5 bases, the J end lost 1 base, and 14 bases lay between the germline ends. The CDR3 sequence is CASSPTTRGNTEAFF. In nucleotides, the CDR3 is TGTGCCAGCAGCCCCACGACAAGGGGGAACACTGAAGCTTTCTTT.

The gene calls are TRBV1 and TRBJ2-2; the D call of TRBD1 is as the table states it, not checked on the DNA. TRBV1 is a pseudogene. CDR3 length equals 14 residues. The CDR3 region has the DNA TGCACCAGCAGCCCAGGCACTCCCACCGGGGAGCTGTTTTTT. Amino acids: CTSSPGTPTGELFF.

V gene TRBV6-2 or TRBV6-3 combines with J gene TRBJ2-1, with D unclear. CDR3 length: 12 amino acids. Trimming removed 2 bases from V and 8 bases from J, with 7 bases in between. Germline assignment: CDR1 MNHEY and CDR2 SVGEGT. The CDR3 spells CASSYAVYEQFF. The CDR3, as DNA: TGTGCCAGCAGTTACGCTGTATATGAGCAGTTCTTC.

The genes are TRBV3-1 (or the pseudogene TRBV3-2) and TRBJ2-1; TRBD1 is a possible D gene (6 bases). There are 18 residues in the CDR3. Germline lookup yields CDR1 LGHDT and CDR2 YNNKEL (reference sequence). V was pared by 5 bases and J by 4 bases, with 24 bases between. The CDR3 spells CASSVGMTSGEYYNEQFF. CDR3 DNA sequence: TGTGCCAGCAGCGTAGGGATGACGTCAGGGGAATATTACAATGAGCAGTTCTTC.